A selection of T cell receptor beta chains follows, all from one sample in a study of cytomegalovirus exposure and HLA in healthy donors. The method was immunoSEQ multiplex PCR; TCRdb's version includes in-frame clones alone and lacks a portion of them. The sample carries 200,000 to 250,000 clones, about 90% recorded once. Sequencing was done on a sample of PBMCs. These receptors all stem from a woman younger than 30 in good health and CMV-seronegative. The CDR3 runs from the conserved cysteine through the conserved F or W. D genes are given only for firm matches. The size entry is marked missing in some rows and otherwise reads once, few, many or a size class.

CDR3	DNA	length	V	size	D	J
CASSQVIAYNEQFF	TGTGCCAGCAGCCAAGTAATAGCGTACAATGAGCAGTTCTTC	14	TRBV4-2	.	.	TRBJ2-1
CASSDAPATGSYEQYF	TGTGCCAGCAGTGACGCTCCTGCAACAGGCTCATACGAGCAGTACTTC	16	TRBV6-1	once	.	TRBJ2-7
CASSPSNLRVTQYF	TGCGCCAGCAGCCCCTCTAATTTGCGGGTTACGCAGTATTTT	14	TRBV4-1	.	.	TRBJ2-3
CASSGVGGSHEQYF	TGTGCCAGCAGCGGAGTGGGAGGTAGCCACGAGCAGTACTTC	14	TRBV9	.	.	TRBJ2-7
CASSLGTGLQPQHF	TGTGCCAGCAGCTTAGGGACAGGGTTGCAGCCCCAGCATTTT	14	TRBV7-9	.	TRBD1	TRBJ1-5
CASSLEAGEGGELFF	TGTGCCAGCAGCTTAGAAGCAGGGGAGGGAGGGGAGCTGTTTTTT	15	TRBV7-6	.	.	TRBJ2-2
CASSLQPGEKLFF	TGTGCCAGCAGCTTGCAACCGGGAGAAAAACTGTTTTTT	13	TRBV5-6	.	.	TRBJ1-4
CASSLSGAAYEQYF	TGTGCCAGCAGTTTATCTGGGGCGGCGTACGAGCAGTACTTC	14	TRBV27	.	.	TRBJ2-7
CASCPLAGRYEQYF	TGTGCCAGCTGCCCACTAGCGGGCCGCTACGAGCAGTACTTC	14	TRBV28	.	TRBD2	TRBJ2-7
CASSSGEKLFF	TGCGCCAGCAGCTCGGGGGAAAAACTGTTTTTT	11	TRBV5-1	.	.	TRBJ1-4
CASIGATVYEQYF	TGTGCCAGCATAGGGGCCACCGTTTACGAGCAGTACTTC	13	TRBV2	.	.	TRBJ2-7
CASSEERGQGLGNQPQHF	TGTGCCAGCAGTGAAGAACGAGGACAGGGCTTAGGCAATCAGCCCCAGCATTTT	18	TRBV2	.	TRBD1	TRBJ1-5
CASSMGRILSNQPQHF	TGTGCCAGTAGTATGGGGAGGATTCTTAGCAATCAGCCCCAGCATTTT	16	TRBV19	once	.	TRBJ1-5
CASSVGGGTEQYF	TGTGCCAGCAGCGTAGGTGGAGGTACCGAGCAGTACTTC	13	TRBV9	few	.	TRBJ2-7
CASSQDNGLVSEQFF	TGCGCCAGCAGCCAAGATAACGGACTTGTAAGCGAGCAGTTCTTC	15	TRBV4-3	.	.	TRBJ2-1
CATSRKRTSGSGSTDTQYF	TGTGCCACCAGCAGGAAAAGGACTAGCGGGAGCGGAAGCACAGATACGCAGTATTTT	19	TRBV15	.	TRBD2	TRBJ2-3
CASSIVRTSGYNEQFF	TGTGCCAGTAGTATAGTCCGGACTAGCGGCTACAATGAGCAGTTCTTC	16	TRBV19	.	TRBD2	TRBJ2-1
CASSPPGANEQFF	TGTGCCAGTAGTCCCCCAGGGGCAAATGAGCAGTTCTTC	13	TRBV19	.	.	TRBJ2-1
CASSPGQGSFSYGYTF	TGCGCCAGCAGCCCGGGACAGGGAAGTTTCAGCTATGGCTACACCTTC	16	TRBV5-1	few	TRBD1	TRBJ1-2
CASRGQDTHPYEQYF	TGTGCCAGCAGGGGTCAGGACACACACCCCTACGAGCAGTACTTC	15	TRBV28	.	.	TRBJ2-7
CASSLPGTGNMLGYTF	TGTGCCAGCAGTTTACCCGGGACAGGGAACATGCTTGGCTACACCTTC	16	TRBV28	once	TRBD1	TRBJ1-2
CASSIARTPSYEQYF	TGTGCCAGTAGTATAGCCCGGACACCATCCTACGAGCAGTACTTC	15	TRBV19	.	.	TRBJ2-7
CASSTTGTGETQYF	TGTGCCAGTAGTACTACAGGGACAGGGGAGACCCAGTACTTC	14	TRBV19	.	TRBD1	TRBJ2-5
CASSLGGTAYNEQFF	TGTGCCAGCAGCTTAGGCGGGACTGCCTACAATGAGCAGTTCTTC	15	TRBV11-2	.	.	TRBJ2-1
CASSHPGTAYEQYF	TGCGCCAGCAGCCATCCCGGGACAGCCTACGAGCAGTACTTC	14	TRBV4-1	.	TRBD1	TRBJ2-7
CASSLLAGGLSDTQYF	TGTGCCAGCAGTTTATTAGCGGGAGGTCTATCAGATACGCAGTATTTT	16	TRBV27	.	TRBD2	TRBJ2-3
CASSKAGSSYNEQFF	TGTGCCAGTAGTAAGGCGGGGTCCTCCTACAATGAGCAGTTCTTC	15	TRBV19	.	.	TRBJ2-1
CASSLKQGTGGNTIYF	TGTGCCAGCAGTTTAAAACAGGGAACGGGAGGAAACACCATATATTTT	16	TRBV6-6	.	.	TRBJ1-3
CASSWTSGRAAYEQYF	TGTGCCAGCAGCTGGACTAGCGGGAGGGCCGCCTACGAGCAGTACTTC	16	TRBV2	.	TRBD2	TRBJ2-7
CASSLLGTGGNEQYF	TGTGCCAGCAGCTTACTCGGGACAGGGGGGAACGAGCAGTACTTC	15	TRBV7-9	.	TRBD1	TRBJ2-7
CASSRDSPGTQYF	TGTGCCAGCAGCAGGGACTCCCCGGGTACGCAGTATTTT	13	TRBV5-6	.	.	TRBJ2-3
CASSLWLAGVPEQFF	TGTGCCAGCAGTTTATGGCTAGCGGGAGTGCCTGAGCAGTTCTTC	15	TRBV27	.	TRBD2	TRBJ2-1
CSVNRDSYGYTF	TGCAGCGTTAACCGGGACAGCTATGGCTACACCTTC	12	TRBV29-1	.	TRBD1	TRBJ1-2
CASSSGTGGSYEQYF	TGTGCCAGTAGTTCCGGGACAGGGGGCTCCTACGAGCAGTACTTC	15	TRBV19	.	TRBD1	TRBJ2-7
CASSGFGQEETQYF	TGTGCCAGCAGTGGGTTTGGACAGGAAGAGACCCAGTACTTC	14	TRBV2	.	TRBD1	TRBJ2-5
CASSFRVGETQYF	TGTGCCAGCAGCTTCAGGGTCGGAGAGACCCAGTACTTC	13	TRBV7-3	.	.	TRBJ2-5
CASSNVDRVGWETQYF	TGTGCCAGCAGTAACGTCGACAGGGTGGGTTGGGAGACCCAGTACTTC	16	TRBV28	.	TRBD1	TRBJ2-5
CASSSTETNYGYTF	TGTGCCAGCAGTAGCACAGAGACTAACTATGGCTACACCTTC	14	TRBV2	few	.	TRBJ1-2
CAISGGGPITSTDTQYF	TGTGCCATCTCAGGGGGCGGGCCGATCACGAGCACAGATACGCAGTATTTT	17	TRBV10-3	.	TRBD1	TRBJ2-3
CASRGAGERTDTQYF	TGTGCCAGCAGGGGAGCGGGAGAACGCACAGATACGCAGTATTTT	15	TRBV6-5	.	TRBD2	TRBJ2-3
CASKGTGDQPQHF	TGTGCCAGCAAAGGGACAGGGGATCAGCCCCAGCATTTT	13	TRBV28	.	TRBD1	TRBJ1-5
CASSLFFSASGSTDTQYF	TGTGCCAGCAGCTTATTCTTCTCGGCTAGCGGGAGCACAGATACGCAGTATTTT	18	TRBV11-2	.	TRBD2	TRBJ2-3
CACTRGAGKDTQYF	TGTGCCTGCACGCGGGGGGCGGGAAAAGATACGCAGTATTTT	14	TRBV30	once	TRBD2	TRBJ2-3